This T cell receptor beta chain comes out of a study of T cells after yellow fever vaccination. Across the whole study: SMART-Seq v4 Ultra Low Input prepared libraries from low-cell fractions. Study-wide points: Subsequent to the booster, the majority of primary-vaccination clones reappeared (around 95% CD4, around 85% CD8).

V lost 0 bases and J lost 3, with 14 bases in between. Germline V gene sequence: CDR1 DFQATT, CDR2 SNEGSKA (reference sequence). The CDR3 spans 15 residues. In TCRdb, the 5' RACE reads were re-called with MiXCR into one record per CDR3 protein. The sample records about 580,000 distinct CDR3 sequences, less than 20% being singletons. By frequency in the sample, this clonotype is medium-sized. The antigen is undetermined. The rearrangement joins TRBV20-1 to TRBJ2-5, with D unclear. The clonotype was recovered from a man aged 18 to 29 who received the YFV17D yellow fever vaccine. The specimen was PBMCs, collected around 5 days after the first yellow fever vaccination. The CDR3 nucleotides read TGCAGTGCTAGAGATCTGAGGCAGGCCGAAGAGACCCAGTACTTC. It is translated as CSARDLRQAEETQYF.